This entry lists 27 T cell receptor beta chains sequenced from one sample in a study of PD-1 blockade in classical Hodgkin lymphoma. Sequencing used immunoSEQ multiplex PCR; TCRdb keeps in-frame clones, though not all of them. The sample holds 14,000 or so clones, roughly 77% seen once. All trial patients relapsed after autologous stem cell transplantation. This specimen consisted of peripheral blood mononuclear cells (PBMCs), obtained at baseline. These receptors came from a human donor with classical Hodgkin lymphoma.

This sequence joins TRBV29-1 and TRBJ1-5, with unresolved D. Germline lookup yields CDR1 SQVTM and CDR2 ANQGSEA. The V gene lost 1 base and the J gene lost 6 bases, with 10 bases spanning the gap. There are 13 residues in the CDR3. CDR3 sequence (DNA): TGCAGCGTTGAAGGGACTGTGGGTCAGCCCCAGCATTTT. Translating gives CSVEGTVGQPQHF.

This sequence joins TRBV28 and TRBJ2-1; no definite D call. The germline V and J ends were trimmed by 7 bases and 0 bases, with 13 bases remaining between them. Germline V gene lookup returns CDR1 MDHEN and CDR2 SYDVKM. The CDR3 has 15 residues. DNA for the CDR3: TGTGCCAGCAAGGTTTCAGTAAGCTCCTACAATGAGCAGTTCTTC. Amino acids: CASKVSVSSYNEQFF. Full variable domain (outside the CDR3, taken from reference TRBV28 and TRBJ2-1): DVKVTQSSRYLVKRTGEKVFLECVQDMDHENMFWYRQDPGLGLRLIYFSYDVKMKEKGDIPEGYSVSREKKERFSLILESASTNQTSMYLCASKVSVSSYNEQFFGPGTRLTVL.

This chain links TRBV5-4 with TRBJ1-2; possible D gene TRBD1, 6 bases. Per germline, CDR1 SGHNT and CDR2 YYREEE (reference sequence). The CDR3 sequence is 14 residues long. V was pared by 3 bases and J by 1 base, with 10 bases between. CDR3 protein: CASSSPGVNYGYTF. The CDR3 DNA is TGTGCCAGCAGCTCGCCAGGGGTTAACTATGGCTACACCTTC.

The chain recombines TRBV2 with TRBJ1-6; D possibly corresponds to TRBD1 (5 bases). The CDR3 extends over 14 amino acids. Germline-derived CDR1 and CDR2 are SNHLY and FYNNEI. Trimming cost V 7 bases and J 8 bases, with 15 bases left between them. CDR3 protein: CASMITGRDSPLHF. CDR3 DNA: TGTGCCAGCATGATCACTGGCAGGGATTCACCCCTCCACTTT.

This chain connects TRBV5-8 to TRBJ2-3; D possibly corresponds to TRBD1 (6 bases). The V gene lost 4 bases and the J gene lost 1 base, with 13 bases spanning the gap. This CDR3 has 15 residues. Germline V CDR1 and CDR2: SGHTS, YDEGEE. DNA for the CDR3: TGTGCCAGCAGCGCGACAGGCTACCGCACAGATACGCAGTATTTT. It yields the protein CASSATGYRTDTQYF.

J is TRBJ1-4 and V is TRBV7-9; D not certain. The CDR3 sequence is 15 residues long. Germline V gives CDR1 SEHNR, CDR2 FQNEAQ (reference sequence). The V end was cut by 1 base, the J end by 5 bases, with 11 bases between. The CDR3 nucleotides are TGTGCCAGCAGCTTAGTTACTGGGCCCAATGAAAAACTGTTTTTT. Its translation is CASSLVTGPNEKLFF. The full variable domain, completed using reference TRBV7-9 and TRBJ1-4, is DTGVSQNPRHKITKRGQNVTFRCDPISEHNRLYWYRQTLGQGPEFLTYFQNEAQLEKSRLLSDRFSAERPKGSFSTLEIQRTEQGDSAMYLCASSLVTGPNEKLFFGSGTQLSVL.

CDR3 loop: CASSLGFKDGYTF. In DNA form, the CDR3 reads TGTGCCAGCAGCTTAGGGTTCAAGGATGGCTACACCTTC. The V gene is TRBV11-2, the J gene TRBJ1-2; no clear D gene. V dropped 1 base and J dropped 6 bases, with 9 bases sitting between them. Germline V gene lookup returns CDR1 SGHAT and CDR2 FQNNGV. CDR3 size: 13 residues. The whole variable domain, filled in from reference TRBV11-2 and TRBJ1-2, reads EAGVAQSPRYKIIEKRQSVAFWCNPISGHATLYWYQQILGQGPKLLIQFQNNGVVDDSQLPKDRFSAERLKGVDSTLKIQPAKLEDSAVYLCASSLGFKDGYTFGSGTRLTVV.

CDR3 nucleotide sequence: TGTGCCAGCAGTGAATATGGGGACAGGAACACTGAAGCTTTCTTT. Translating gives CASSEYGDRNTEAFF. The chain links TRBV6-1 to TRBJ1-1; TRBD1 matches 7 bases. V lost 2 bases to trimming and J lost 1 base; unmatched junction nucleotides: 4. The germline V gene encodes CDR1 MNHNS and CDR2 SASEGT. The length of the CDR3 is 15 residues.

The CDR3: CASSRQGSQPQHF. In DNA, the CDR3 is TGTGCCAGCAGCCGACAGGGTTCGCAGCCCCAGCATTTT. The chain is built from TRBV6-1 and TRBJ1-5, with 7 bases fitting TRBD1. Germline V CDR1 and CDR2: MNHNS, SASEGT. The CDR3 is 13 amino acids. Unmatched junction bases numbered 6, after V lost 6 bases and J lost 7 bases.

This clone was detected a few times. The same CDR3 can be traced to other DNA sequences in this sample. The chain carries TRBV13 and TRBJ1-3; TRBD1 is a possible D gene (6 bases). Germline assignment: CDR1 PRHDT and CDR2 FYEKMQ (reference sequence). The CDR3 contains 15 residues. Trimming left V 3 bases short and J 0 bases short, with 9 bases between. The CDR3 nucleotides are TGTGCCAGCAGCTTCCGGACAGCCTCTGGAAACACCATATATTTT. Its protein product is CASSFRTASGNTIYF.

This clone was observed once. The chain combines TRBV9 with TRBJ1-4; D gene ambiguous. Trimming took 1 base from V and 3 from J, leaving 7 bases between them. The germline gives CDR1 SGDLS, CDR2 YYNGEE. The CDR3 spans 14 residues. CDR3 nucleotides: TGTGCCAGCAGCGTATCTGGTCCTAATGAAAAACTGTTTTTT. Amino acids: CASSVSGPNEKLFF.

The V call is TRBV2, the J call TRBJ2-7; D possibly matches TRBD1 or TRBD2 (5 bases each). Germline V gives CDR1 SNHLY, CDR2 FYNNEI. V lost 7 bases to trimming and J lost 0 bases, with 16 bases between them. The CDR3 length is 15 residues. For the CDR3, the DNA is TGTGCCAGCAAGCCTGGGACCAGGATCTCCTACGAGCAGTACTTC. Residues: CASKPGTRISYEQYF.

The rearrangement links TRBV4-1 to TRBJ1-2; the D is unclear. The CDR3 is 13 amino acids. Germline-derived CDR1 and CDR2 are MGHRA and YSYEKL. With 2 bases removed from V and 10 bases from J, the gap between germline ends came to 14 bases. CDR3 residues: CASSQRPDLPYTF. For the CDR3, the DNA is TGCGCCAGCAGCCAAAGGCCGGACCTTCCCTACACCTTC.

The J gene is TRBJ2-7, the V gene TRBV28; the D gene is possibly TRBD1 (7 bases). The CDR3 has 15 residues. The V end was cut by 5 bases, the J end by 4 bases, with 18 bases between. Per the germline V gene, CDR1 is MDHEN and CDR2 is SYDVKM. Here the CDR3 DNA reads TGTGCCAGCAGTGGAGGGGGCGGATTAGAGTACGAGCAGTACTTC. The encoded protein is CASSGGGGLEYEQYF.

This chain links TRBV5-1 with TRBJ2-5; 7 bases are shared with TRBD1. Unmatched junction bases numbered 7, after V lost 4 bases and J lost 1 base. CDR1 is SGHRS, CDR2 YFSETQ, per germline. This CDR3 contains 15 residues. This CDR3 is CASSVNRGPQETQYF. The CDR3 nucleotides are TGCGCCAGCAGCGTCAACAGGGGCCCCCAAGAGACCCAGTACTTC.

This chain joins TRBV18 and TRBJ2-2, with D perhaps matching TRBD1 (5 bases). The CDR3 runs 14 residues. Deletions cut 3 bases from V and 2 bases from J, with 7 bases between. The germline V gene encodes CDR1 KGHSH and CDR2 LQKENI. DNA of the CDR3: TGTGCCAGCTCACCGGACACAAACACCGGGGAGCTGTTTTTT. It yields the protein CASSPDTNTGELFF.

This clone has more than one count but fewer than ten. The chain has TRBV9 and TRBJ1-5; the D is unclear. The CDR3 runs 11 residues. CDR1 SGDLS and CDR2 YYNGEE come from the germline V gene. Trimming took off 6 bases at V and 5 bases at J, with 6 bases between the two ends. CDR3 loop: CASTLDQPQHF. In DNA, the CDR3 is TGTGCCAGCACCCTAGATCAGCCCCAGCATTTT.

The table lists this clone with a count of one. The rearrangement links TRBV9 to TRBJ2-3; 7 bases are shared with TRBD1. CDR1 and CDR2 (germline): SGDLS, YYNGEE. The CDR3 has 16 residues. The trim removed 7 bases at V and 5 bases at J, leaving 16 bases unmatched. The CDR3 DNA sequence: TGTGCCAGCTCCCCTTCAACAGGGGTGGTTGGAGATACGCAGTATTTT. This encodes CASSPSTGVVGDTQYF.

CDR3 DNA sequence: TGTGCCAGCAGTTCACCGACAGGGGTGAGGGATACGCAGTATTTT. Its translation is CASSSPTGVRDTQYF. This chain joins TRBV28 and TRBJ2-3; 8 bases agree with TRBD1. CDR1 is MDHEN, CDR2 SYDVKM, per germline. The trim removed 4 bases at V and 6 bases at J, leaving 9 bases unmatched. CDR3 size: 15 residues.

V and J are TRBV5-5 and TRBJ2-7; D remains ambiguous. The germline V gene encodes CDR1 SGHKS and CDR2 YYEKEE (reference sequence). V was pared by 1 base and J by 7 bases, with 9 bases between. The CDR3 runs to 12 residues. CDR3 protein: CASSLPLGEQYF. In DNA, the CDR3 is TGTGCCAGCAGCTTGCCCCTTGGGGAGCAGTACTTC.

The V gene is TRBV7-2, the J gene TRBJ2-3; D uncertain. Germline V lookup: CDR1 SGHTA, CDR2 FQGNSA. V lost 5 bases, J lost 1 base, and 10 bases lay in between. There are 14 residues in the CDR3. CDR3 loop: CASSNGPRTDTQYF. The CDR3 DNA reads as TGTGCCAGCAGCAACGGGCCCCGCACAGATACGCAGTATTTT. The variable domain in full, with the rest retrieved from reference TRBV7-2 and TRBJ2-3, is GAGVSQSPSNKVTEKGKDVELRCDPISGHTALYWYRQSLGQGLEFLIYFQGNSAPDKSGLPSDRFSAERTGGSVSTLTIQRTQQEDSAVYLCASSNGPRTDTQYFGPGTRLTVL.

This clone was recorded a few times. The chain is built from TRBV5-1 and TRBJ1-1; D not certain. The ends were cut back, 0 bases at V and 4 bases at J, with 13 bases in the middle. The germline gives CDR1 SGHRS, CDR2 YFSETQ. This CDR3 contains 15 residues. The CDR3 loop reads CASSLGPLDGTEAFF. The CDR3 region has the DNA TGCGCCAGCAGCTTGGGCCCCCTTGACGGCACTGAAGCTTTCTTT.

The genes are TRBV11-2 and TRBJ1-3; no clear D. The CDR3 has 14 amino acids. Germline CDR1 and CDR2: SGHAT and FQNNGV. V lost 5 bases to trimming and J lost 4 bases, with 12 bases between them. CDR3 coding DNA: TGTGCCAGCAGCCTAGGACCGGGGGGAAACACCATATATTTT. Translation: CASSLGPGGNTIYF.

The CDR3 sequence: CASSLYGLQGMDEQFF. For the CDR3, the DNA is TGTGCCAGCAGCTTGTACGGCTTACAGGGTATGGATGAGCAGTTCTTC. The rearrangement links TRBV5-5 to TRBJ2-1, with D possibly being TRBD1 (6 bases). V was pared by 1 base and J by 8 bases, with 19 bases between. The germline V gene has CDR1 SGHKS and CDR2 YYEKEE (reference sequence). CDR3 length: 16 amino acids.

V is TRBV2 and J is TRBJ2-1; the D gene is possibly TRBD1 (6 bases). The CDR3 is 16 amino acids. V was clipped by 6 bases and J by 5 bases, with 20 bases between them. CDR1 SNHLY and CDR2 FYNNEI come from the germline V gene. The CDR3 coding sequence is TGTGCCAGCAGAATCACAGGGCCTCCACAACACAATGAGCAGTTCTTC. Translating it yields CASRITGPPQHNEQFF.

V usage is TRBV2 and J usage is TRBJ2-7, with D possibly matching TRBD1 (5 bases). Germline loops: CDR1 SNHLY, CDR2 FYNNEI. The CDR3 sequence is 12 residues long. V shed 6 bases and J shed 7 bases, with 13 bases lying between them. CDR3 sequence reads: CASSPTVGEQYF. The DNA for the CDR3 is TGTGCCAGCAGCCCGACAGTGGGGGAGCAGTACTTC.

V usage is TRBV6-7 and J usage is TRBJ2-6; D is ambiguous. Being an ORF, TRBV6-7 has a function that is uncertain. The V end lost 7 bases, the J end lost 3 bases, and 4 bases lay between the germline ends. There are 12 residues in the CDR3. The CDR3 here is CASISGANVLTF. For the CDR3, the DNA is TGTGCCAGCATTAGTGGGGCCAACGTCCTGACTTTC.